The clone carrying this T cell receptor (beta chain) occurred many times. Its specificity is not known. The germline gives CDR1 SGHTA, CDR2 FQGNSA. Trimming took off 5 bases at V and 2 bases at J, with 6 bases between the two ends. This CDR3 contains 12 residues. TCRdb ran MiXCR on the 5' RACE reads and lists one entry per CDR3 protein. The data hold fewer than 650,000 distinct CDR3 sequences, with about 13% observed a single time. This record comes from a study of CD8 T cells in ankylosing spondylitis. Whole-study findings and limits: Seemingly characteristic of ankylosing spondylitis blood was a TCR beta motif consisting of fewer than 10 highly homologous variants.

The clonotype originates from a male donor with ankylosing spondylitis. The chain couples TRBV7-2 to TRBJ1-1; D uncertain. Sample: blood, either unsorted or a sorted T cell fraction (not recorded which). This CDR3 reads CASSLINTEAFF. The CDR3 region has the DNA TGTGCCAGCAGCCTAATCAACACTGAAGCTTTCTTT. Full variable domain (missing parts from reference TRBV7-2 and TRBJ1-1): GAGVSQSPSNKVTEKGKDVELRCDPISGHTALYWYRQSLGQGLEFLIYFQGNSAPDKSGLPSDRFSAERTGGSVSTLTIQRTQQEDSAVYLCASSLINTEAFFGQGTRLTVV.